The entry below describes one T cell receptor (beta chain). Its antigen is unidentified. The data were obtained in a study of cytomegalovirus exposure and HLA in healthy donors. The study's findings and limits: A reported reduction in N-insertions relative to the roughly 710-donor mean was seen in an Asian-associated ancestry cluster in a later analysis. Later on, an analysis tied about 17,000 TCR beta sequences to HLA alleles at 0.05 false discovery rate.

The study ran its PCR with 60 Vbeta and 13 Jbeta primers. Generated by immunoSEQ multiplex PCR, the TCRdb table keeps only in-frame clones and is missing some. This sample has 150,000 or so clones, with 78% found just once. The CDR3 is 15 amino acids. Trimming removed 3 bases from V and 3 bases from J, with 11 bases in between. Per the germline V gene, CDR1 is KGHSH and CDR2 is LQKENI. The source is a middle-aged woman in good health and CMV-seronegative. The V call is TRBV18, the J call TRBJ2-2; possibly TRBD1 for D (5 bases). The source material was PBMCs. CDR3 in DNA: TGTGCCAGCTCACCTCAAAAGGGGCACACCGGGGAGCTGTTTTTT. Its protein product is CASSPQKGHTGELFF.